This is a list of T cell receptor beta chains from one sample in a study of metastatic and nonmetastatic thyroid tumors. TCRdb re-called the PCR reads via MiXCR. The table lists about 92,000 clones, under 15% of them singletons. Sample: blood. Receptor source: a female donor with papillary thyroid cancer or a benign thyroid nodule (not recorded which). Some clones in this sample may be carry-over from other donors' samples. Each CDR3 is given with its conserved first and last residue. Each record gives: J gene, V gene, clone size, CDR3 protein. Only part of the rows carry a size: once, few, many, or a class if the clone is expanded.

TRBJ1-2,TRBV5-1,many,CASSPGTGPLEYGYTF
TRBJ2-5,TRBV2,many,CASSVDRGGWTQYF
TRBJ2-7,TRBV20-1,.,CSATMGSIYEHYF
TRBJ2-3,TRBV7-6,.,CASSLGTGVRDTQYF
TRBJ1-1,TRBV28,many,CASSLEGQGWDTEAFF
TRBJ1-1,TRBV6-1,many,CASSEQQGYREAFF
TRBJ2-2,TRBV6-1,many,CASSERGSFGSGELFF
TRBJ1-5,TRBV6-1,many,CASTFTPLNNQPQHF
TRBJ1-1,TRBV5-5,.,CASSLVEGPAGTEAFF
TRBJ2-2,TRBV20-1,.,CSARDSKERGRVGELFF
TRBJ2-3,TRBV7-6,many,CASSLMSGGPRSTDTQYF
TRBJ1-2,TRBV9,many,CASSVEEGVHYGYTF
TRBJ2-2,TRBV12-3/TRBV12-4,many,CASSGQGESYTGELFF
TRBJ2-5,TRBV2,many,CASSAMTQETQYF
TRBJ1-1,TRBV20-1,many,CSARDLRGAEAFF
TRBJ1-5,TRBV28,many,CASSFRGDQPQHF
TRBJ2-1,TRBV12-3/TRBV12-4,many,CASSFGAVTGALGNNEQFF
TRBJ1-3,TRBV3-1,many,CASSQDLLQGNTIYF
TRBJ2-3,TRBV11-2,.,CASTPSYGGAVDTQYF
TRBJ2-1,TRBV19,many,CATSLTSGGYNEQFF
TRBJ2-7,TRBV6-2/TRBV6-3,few,CDSLRDAGREQYF
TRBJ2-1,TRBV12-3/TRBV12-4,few,CASSDMGHPDNEQFF
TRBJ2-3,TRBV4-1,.,CASSSTGRADTQYF
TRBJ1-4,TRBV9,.,CASSGRDRGRFDEKLFF
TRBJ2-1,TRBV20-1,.,CSALLLNLAGGTNEQFF
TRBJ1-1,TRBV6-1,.,CASRFGTAGGLATEAFF
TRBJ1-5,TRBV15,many,CATSRDLIETQPQHF
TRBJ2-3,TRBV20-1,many,CSGGTRLFTDTQYF
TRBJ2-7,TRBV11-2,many,CASSLGAGSSYEQYF
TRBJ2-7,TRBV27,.,CASSSHPGGSYDQYF
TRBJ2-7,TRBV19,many,CASSKAGQGTYEQYF
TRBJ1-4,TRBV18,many,CASSSLGREKLFF
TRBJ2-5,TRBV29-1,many,CSVAENQETQYF
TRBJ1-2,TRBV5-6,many,CASIWTAVGGGYTF
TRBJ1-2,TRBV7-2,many,CASSLAGGGPALSYGYTF
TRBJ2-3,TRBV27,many,CASSSLAGDTQYF
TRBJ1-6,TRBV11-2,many,CASSLEEGNSPLHF
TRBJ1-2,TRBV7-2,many,CASSLELNYGYTF
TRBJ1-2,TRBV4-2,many,CASSQGGGGRTF
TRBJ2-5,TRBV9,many,CASSVGAGGSPETQYF
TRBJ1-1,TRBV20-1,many,CSAKTGHLGAFF
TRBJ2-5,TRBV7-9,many,CASSSTSAQETQYF
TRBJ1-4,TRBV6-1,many,CASSPSPTETNEKLFF
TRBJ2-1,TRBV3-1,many,CASSQVEAGQFF
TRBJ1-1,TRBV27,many,CASSFRQGIMNTEAFF
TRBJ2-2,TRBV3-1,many,CASSQVGGVAGELFF
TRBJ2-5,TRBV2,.,CASSRRAGGLETQYF
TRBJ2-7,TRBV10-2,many,CASRAQGTYEQYF
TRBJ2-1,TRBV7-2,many,CASSFRSGVNNEQFF
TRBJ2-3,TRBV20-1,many,CSARDRRGGSLVGTDTQYF
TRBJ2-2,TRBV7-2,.,CASILFGGTGDLFF
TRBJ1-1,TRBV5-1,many,CASSYGQTYNPSF
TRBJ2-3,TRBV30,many,CAWSVTGFTDTQYF
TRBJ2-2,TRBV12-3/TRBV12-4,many,CASRTSGGFTGELFF
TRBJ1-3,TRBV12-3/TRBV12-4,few,CASSLNQWRLGSGNTIYF